This T cell receptor beta chain emerged from a study of T cell repertoires in cytomegalovirus infection. Study-level information: Evidence of both CMV infection and a matching HLA type came from public TCR beta signatures.

This clonotype has a count of ten or more. Its cognate antigen is unknown. MiXCR was run by TCRdb on the reads, yielding one entry per CDR3 protein. The table shows some 600,000 distinct CDR3 sequences, with roughly 26% occurring only once. The CDR3 loop spans 18 amino acids. Trimming shortened V by 2 bases and J by 0 bases, and 14 bases separated the two germline ends. Germline-derived CDR1 and CDR2 are SGHTA and FQGNSA. Notes on the study in general: The study found HLA-C-restricted CMV-specific TCR beta clonotypes dominating the ex vivo response. Adding up the frequency of public TCR beta families identified people who carried CMV plus the relevant HLA.

The chain carries TRBV7-2 and TRBJ2-6; tentatively, D is TRBD2 (5 bases). This TCR was recovered from a human donor in good health (CMV status not recorded). Some clones in this sample may be carry-over from other donors' samples. Sequenced: CD8+ T cells from PBMCs. The CDR3 reads CASSLSGLFRSGANVLTF. DNA of the CDR3: TGTGCCAGCAGCTTAAGCGGACTTTTCCGCTCTGGGGCCAACGTCCTGACTTTC.